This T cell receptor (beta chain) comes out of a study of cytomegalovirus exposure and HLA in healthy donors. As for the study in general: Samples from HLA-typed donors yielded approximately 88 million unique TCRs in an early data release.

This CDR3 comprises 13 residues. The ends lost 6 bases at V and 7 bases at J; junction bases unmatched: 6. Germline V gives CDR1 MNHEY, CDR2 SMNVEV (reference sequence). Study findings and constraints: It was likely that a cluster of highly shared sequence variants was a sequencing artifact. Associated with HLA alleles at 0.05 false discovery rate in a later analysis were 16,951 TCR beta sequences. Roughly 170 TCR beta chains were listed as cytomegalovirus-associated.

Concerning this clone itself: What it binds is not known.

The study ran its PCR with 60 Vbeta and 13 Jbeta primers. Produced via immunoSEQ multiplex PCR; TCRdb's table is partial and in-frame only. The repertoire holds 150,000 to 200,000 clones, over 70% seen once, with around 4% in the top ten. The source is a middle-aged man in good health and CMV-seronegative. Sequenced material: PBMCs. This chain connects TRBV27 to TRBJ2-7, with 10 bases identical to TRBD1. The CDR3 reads CASRTGTGVEQYF. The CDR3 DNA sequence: TGTGCCAGCAGGACCGGGACAGGGGTTGAGCAGTACTTC.